This T cell receptor beta chain was identified in a study of shared clonotypes between healthy human individuals. The method was immunoSEQ multiplex PCR; TCRdb's version includes in-frame clones alone and lacks a portion of them. The sample has millions of clones; roughly 94% are singletons. V shed 4 bases, J shed 3 bases, and the junction held 6 bases outside the gene matches. CDR3 length: 15 residues. Germline V gene lookup returns CDR1 SGHRS and CDR2 YFSETQ. This TCR came from a young man in good health. The J gene is TRBJ2-1, the V gene TRBV5-1; TRBD1 aligns across 8 bases. Sequenced material: naive CD4+ T cells sorted from blood. The subset here: CD45RA+ positively selected. Here the CDR3 DNA reads TGCGCCAGCAGCAAGGGGACAGGTAACTACAATGAGCAGTTCTTC. Its translation is CASSKGTGNYNEQFF.